Given below is one T cell receptor beta chain in context. The cohort comprised adults aged roughly 18 to 90 years residing in about two dozen US areas. Allocation to cohorts depended on clinical history reported by the participants. Within 2 weeks of study entry, exposed participants had contacted a PCR-confirmed or clinician-diagnosed COVID-19 case. This record comes from a study of blood T cell repertoires in COVID-19. Per the authors' pipeline: Amplification of reference gene primers provided the estimated nucleated cell counts. Clones were sequenced by immunoSEQ multiplex PCR, and TCRdb holds only the in-frame ones, with some missing. Clonal size and the V and J genes are those of that table, whereas D and trimming came from the DNA. The data hold 300,000 to 400,000 clones, with more than 85% observed a single time. From germline, CDR1 is LNHDA and CDR2 SQIVND (reference sequence). V lost 6 bases to trimming and J lost 5 bases, with 14 bases between them. The CDR3 has 13 residues.

The chain recombines TRBV19 with TRBJ2-7; a possible D gene is TRBD2 (5 bases). The sequence was collected from a woman under 40 who had been exposed to COVID-19. The sample consisted of PBMCs or T cells enriched from blood (not recorded which). The CDR3 coding sequence is TGTGCCAGTAGCAGTCGGGAAGGGAACGAGCAGTACTTC. Its translation: CASSSREGNEQYF.